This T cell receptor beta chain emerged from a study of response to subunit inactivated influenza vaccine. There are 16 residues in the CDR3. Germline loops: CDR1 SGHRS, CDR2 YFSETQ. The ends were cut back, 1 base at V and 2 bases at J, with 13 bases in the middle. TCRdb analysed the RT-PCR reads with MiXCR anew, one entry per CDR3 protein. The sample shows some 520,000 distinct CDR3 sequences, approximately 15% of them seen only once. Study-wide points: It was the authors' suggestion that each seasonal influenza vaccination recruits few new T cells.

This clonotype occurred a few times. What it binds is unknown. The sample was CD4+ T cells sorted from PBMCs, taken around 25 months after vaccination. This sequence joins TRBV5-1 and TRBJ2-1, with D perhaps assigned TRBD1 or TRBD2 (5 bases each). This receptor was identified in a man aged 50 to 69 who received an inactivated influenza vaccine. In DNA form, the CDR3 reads TGCGCCAGCAGCTTGATGGGGGACGGCACCTACAATGAGCAGTTCTTC. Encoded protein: CASSLMGDGTYNEQFF.